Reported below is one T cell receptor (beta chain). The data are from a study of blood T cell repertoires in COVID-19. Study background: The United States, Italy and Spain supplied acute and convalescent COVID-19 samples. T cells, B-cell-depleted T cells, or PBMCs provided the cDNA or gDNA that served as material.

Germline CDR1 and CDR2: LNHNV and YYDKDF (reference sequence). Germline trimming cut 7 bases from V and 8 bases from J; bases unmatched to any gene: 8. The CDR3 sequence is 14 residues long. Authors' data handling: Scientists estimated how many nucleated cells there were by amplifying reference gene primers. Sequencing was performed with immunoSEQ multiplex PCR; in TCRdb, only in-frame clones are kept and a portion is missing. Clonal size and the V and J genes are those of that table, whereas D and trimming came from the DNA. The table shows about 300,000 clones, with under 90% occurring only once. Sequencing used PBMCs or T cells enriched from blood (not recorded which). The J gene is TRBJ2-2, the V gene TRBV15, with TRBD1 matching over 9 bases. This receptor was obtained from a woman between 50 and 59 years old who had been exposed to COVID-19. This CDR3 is CATTKTGGIGELFF. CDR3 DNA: TGTGCCACCACTAAGACAGGGGGTATAGGGGAGCTGTTTTTT.